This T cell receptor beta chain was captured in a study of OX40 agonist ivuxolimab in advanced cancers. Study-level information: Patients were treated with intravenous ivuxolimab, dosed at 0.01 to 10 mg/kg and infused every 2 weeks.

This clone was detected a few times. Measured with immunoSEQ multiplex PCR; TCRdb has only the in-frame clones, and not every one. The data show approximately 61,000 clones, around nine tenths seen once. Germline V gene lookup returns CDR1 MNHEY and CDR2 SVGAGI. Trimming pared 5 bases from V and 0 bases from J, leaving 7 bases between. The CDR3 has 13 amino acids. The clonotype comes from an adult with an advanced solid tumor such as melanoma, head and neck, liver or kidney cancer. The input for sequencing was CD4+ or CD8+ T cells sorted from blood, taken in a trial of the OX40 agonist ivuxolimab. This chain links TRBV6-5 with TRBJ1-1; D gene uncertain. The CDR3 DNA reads TGTGCCAGCAGTCGGACTGTGAACACTGAAGCTTTCTTT. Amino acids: CASSRTVNTEAFF.